The clone carrying this T cell receptor beta chain was picked up a small number of times. V lost 1 base, J lost 3 bases, and 7 bases stayed unmatched. The CDR3 spans 17 residues. Germline lookup yields CDR1 MNHEY and CDR2 SMNVEV (reference sequence). This table comes from immunoSEQ multiplex PCR, and its TCRdb copy is limited to in-frame clones, with some not included. This table holds approximately 200,000 clones, about 80% found once. This entry comes from a study of blood T cell repertoires in COVID-19. The wider study: Both acute and convalescent COVID-19 samples were obtained from the United States, Italy and Spain.

The sequence was collected from a woman aged 25 to 39 who had recovered from COVID-19. The chain is built from TRBV27 and TRBJ2-3; TRBD2 aligns across 10 bases. Sequencing was carried out using peripheral blood. The CDR3 sequence is CASSLLPSGSGTDTQYF. CDR3 DNA: TGTGCCAGCAGTTTATTACCTAGCGGGAGTGGGACAGATACGCAGTATTTT.